These 12 T cell receptor beta chains were all obtained from the same sample, sequenced in a study of T-cell reconstitution after alpha-beta-depleted transplantation in children. Preparation of the TCRbeta library was carried out with unique molecular identifiers. Via MiXCR, TCRdb re-called the PCR reads, giving one row per CDR3 protein. The repertoire includes 200,000 to 300,000 distinct CDR3 sequences, 8.2% of them detected once, and nearly 6.5% sits in the top ten. The source was PBMCs, mostly from graft donor cells, collected 180 days after TCRalphabeta/CD19-depleted stem cell transplant. The source is a male patient under 18 who had a stem cell transplant for acute lymphoblastic leukemia, so the T cells may come from the graft donor.

Many counts were recorded for this clonotype. The genes are TRBV12-3 or TRBV12-4 and TRBJ2-7; D may be TRBD1 (6 bases). This CDR3 region has 13 residues. V was cut by 6 bases and J by 2 bases, with 11 bases left in between. CDR3 sequence reads: CASSPQGTYEQYF. As DNA, the CDR3 is TGTGCCAGCAGCCCACAGGGTACCTACGAGCAGTACTTC.

At least ten counts were recorded for this clonotype. The CDR3 spells CASRTSHQQFF. CDR3 coding DNA: TGTGCCAGCAGGACTAGCCATCAGCAGTTCTTC. This sequence joins TRBV2 and TRBJ2-1, with 7 positions matching TRBD2. CDR3 length: 11 amino acids. The V gene's germline CDR1 is SNHLY and CDR2 FYNNEI. Trimming cost V 6 bases and J 11 bases; bases outside gene matches: 4.

There are many counts of this clonotype. The rearrangement uses TRBV20-1 and TRBJ2-1; the D is unclear. This CDR3 comprises 11 residues. Germline assignment: CDR1 DFQATT and CDR2 SNEGSKA (reference sequence). The ends were cut back, 0 bases at V and 12 bases at J, with 9 bases in the middle. CDR3 coding DNA: TGCAGTGCTAGAGATGCCGTAGGGCAGTTCTTC. This translates into CSARDAVGQFF.

This clonotype was seen at least ten times. The chain combines TRBV15 with TRBJ1-1; D possibly corresponds to TRBD1 (6 bases). The CDR3 is made up of 15 amino acids. Germline V gene lookup returns CDR1 LNHNV and CDR2 YYDKDF (reference sequence). V lost 3 bases, J lost 0 bases, and 11 bases lay in between. CDR3 sequence: CATSSIRGVNTEAFF. The CDR3 DNA reads as TGTGCCACCAGCAGCATAAGGGGGGTGAACACTGAAGCTTTCTTT.

This clonotype has at least ten counts. The V and J genes are TRBV20-1 and TRBJ2-5; 9 bases align to TRBD2. There are 17 residues in the CDR3. The junction had 20 bases not matched to a gene; V was cut back by 8 bases and J by 4 bases. CDR1 DFQATT and CDR2 SNEGSKA come from the germline V gene (reference sequence). In DNA, the CDR3 is TGCAGTAGAAAGCGCTGGCTAGCGGGAACAAGGGGAGAGACCCAGTACTTC. It yields the protein CSRKRWLAGTRGETQYF.

The rearrangement uses TRBV6-5 and TRBJ2-7; 7 bases line up with TRBD1. After removal of 0 bases from V and 2 bases from J, the junction contained 7 bases not matched to a gene. In germline, CDR1 is MNHEY, CDR2 SVGAGI. This CDR3 spans 16 amino acids. The CDR3 region is CASSYSRGTAAYEQYF. The CDR3 nucleotides read TGTGCCAGCAGTTACTCGAGAGGGACAGCGGCCTACGAGCAGTACTTC.

This clonotype was detected many times. The J gene is TRBJ2-7, the V gene TRBV19, with 9 bases fitting TRBD2. The CDR3 covers 17 residues. Germline V gene lookup returns CDR1 LNHDA and CDR2 SQIVND (reference sequence). The ends lost 7 bases at V and 1 base at J; junction bases unmatched: 14. The CDR3 DNA follows: TGTGCCAGTACCGGAGGTAGCGGGAGTCTACGATCCTACGAGCAGTACTTC. Translation: CASTGGSGSLRSYEQYF.

The chain joins TRBV6-2 or TRBV6-3 to TRBJ2-5, with D unresolved. Germline loops: CDR1 MNHEY, CDR2 SVGEGT. Trimming shortened V by 0 bases and J by 6 bases, and 11 bases separated the two germline ends. The CDR3 has 14 residues. In DNA, the CDR3 is TGTGCCAGCAGTTACTCGAACTATATCCAGACCCAGTACTTC. As protein: CASSYSNYIQTQYF.

Ten or more counts support this clonotype. The rearrangement links TRBV4-3 to TRBJ1-2; the D is unclear. Germline-derived CDR1 and CDR2 are LGHNA and YSLEER. CDR3 length: 13 residues. Between the trimmed V and J ends, which lost 0 bases and 8 bases, there was a span of 10 bases. In DNA form, the CDR3 reads TGCGCCAGCAGCCAAGATTGGGGAGACGGCTACACCTTC. It specifies CASSQDWGDGYTF.

The sample holds many counts of this clonotype. The chain has TRBV15 and TRBJ2-1, with 7 bases fitting TRBD2. Germline-derived CDR1 and CDR2 are LNHNV and YYDKDF (reference sequence). The CDR3 is 14 residues long. The V gene end was trimmed by 7 bases and the J gene end by 2 bases; junction bases not matched to a gene: 5. The CDR3: CATTRGGTYNEQFF. Written as DNA, the CDR3 is TGTGCCACCACGAGGGGAGGGACCTACAATGAGCAGTTCTTC.

The table lists this clonotype with many counts. The rearrangement uses TRBV11-2 and TRBJ2-3; possible D gene TRBD2, 5 bases. V shed 5 bases and J shed 2 bases, with 23 bases lying between them. Germline assignment: CDR1 SGHAT and CDR2 FQNNGV. The CDR3 runs to 18 residues. The CDR3 loop reads CASSPPGWVSLATDTQYF. CDR3 nucleotide sequence: TGTGCCAGCAGCCCCCCGGGGTGGGTAAGTTTGGCCACAGATACGCAGTATTTT.

This clonotype has a count of ten or more. The J gene is TRBJ1-2, the V gene TRBV5-5; no clear D. The CDR3 runs 16 residues. Germline values: CDR1 SGHKS, CDR2 YYEKEE (reference sequence). Trimming shortened V by 0 bases and J by 5 bases, and 17 bases separated the two germline ends. CDR3 in DNA: TGTGCCAGCAGCTTGGAGGGTAGGGCCCCTTGGTATGGCTACACCTTC. The encoded protein is CASSLEGRAPWYGYTF. Combining the CDR3 with reference TRBV5-5 and TRBJ1-2 gives the whole variable domain DAGVTQSPTHLIKTRGQQVTLRCSPISGHKSVSWYQQVLGQGPQFIFQYYEKEERGRGNFPDRFSARQFPNYSSELNVNALLLGDSALYLCASSLEGRAPWYGYTFGSGTRLTVV.